Listed below are T cell receptor beta chains from one sample, sequenced in a study of molecular identifiers for immune sequencing clone quantification. Via MiXCR, TCRdb re-called the PCR reads, giving one row per CDR3 protein. The table lists about 10,000 distinct CDR3 sequences, 20% to 25% of them singletons. The source material was naive CD8+ T cells from blood, with Jurkat cell RNA spiked in. These receptors originate from a human donor in good health. Some libraries in this study had Jurkat cell RNA spiked in. CDR3s include the opening cysteine and the closing phenylalanine or tryptophan. D genes are given only for firm matches. Some rows mark clone size as missing; the rest say once, few, many or name a class of expanded clone.

J gene | D gene | clone size | V gene | CDR3 protein | CDR3 DNA
TRBJ2-6 | - | medium-sized | TRBV24-1 | CATSDTSSGANVLTF | TGTGCCACCAGTGATACAAGCTCTGGGGCCAACGTCCTGACTTTC
TRBJ1-5 | - | medium-sized | TRBV29-1 | CSVEAEGGQPQHF | TGCAGCGTTGAAGCAGAGGGCGGTCAGCCCCAGCATTTT
TRBJ2-3 | - | many | TRBV5-6 | CASSLALAGNTDTQYF | TGTGCCAGCAGCTTGGCCTTGGCAGGGAACACAGATACGCAGTATTTT
TRBJ2-3 | TRBD2 | medium-sized | TRBV6-5 | CASRLAGADTQYF | TGTGCCAGCAGACTAGCGGGAGCGGATACGCAGTATTTT
TRBJ2-2 | TRBD1 | - | TRBV4-3 | CASSQEGTGVVRELFF | TGCGCCAGCAGCCAAGAAGGGACAGGGGTAGTTCGGGAGCTGTTTTTT
TRBJ2-7 | - | many | TRBV9 | CASSVVAESTYEQYF | TGTGCCAGCAGCGTCGTCGCGGAATCGACCTACGAGCAGTACTTC
TRBJ2-1 | - | medium-sized | TRBV10-3 | CAISESAVRSYNEQFF | TGTGCCATCAGTGAGTCCGCCGTTCGCTCCTACAATGAGCAGTTCTTC
TRBJ2-7 | TRBD1 | medium-sized | TRBV6-2/TRBV6-3 | CASSYGTDYEQYF | TGTGCCAGCAGTTATGGGACAGACTACGAGCAGTACTTC
TRBJ1-1 | - | many | TRBV7-9 | CASSLEPGGTEAFF | TGTGCCAGCAGCTTAGAACCGGGTGGCACTGAAGCTTTCTTT
TRBJ2-5 | - | - | TRBV5-8 | CASSLAPFYPEETQYF | TGTGCCAGCAGCTTGGCGCCTTTCTATCCCGAAGAGACCCAGTACTTC
TRBJ2-7 | TRBD2 | medium-sized | TRBV4-2 | CASSHPAAGELLYEQYF | TGTGCCAGCAGCCACCCTGCCGCGGGGGAGCTTTTGTACGAGCAGTACTTC
TRBJ2-2 | - | medium-sized | TRBV5-6 | CASSLLGLEGGELFF | TGTGCCAGCAGCCTCCTAGGGCTAGAAGGCGGGGAGCTGTTTTTT
TRBJ2-5 | TRBD1 | medium-sized | TRBV14 | CASSQDRGPETQYF | TGTGCCAGCAGCCAAGACAGGGGGCCGGAGACCCAGTACTTC
TRBJ2-7 | TRBD2 | many | TRBV7-9 | CASSSSGRAFNEQYF | TGTGCCAGCAGCTCTAGCGGGAGGGCCTTCAACGAGCAGTACTTC
TRBJ2-7 | - | medium-sized | TRBV28 | CASSLPGYEQYF | TGTGCCAGCAGTTTACCCGGATACGAGCAGTACTTC
TRBJ2-1 | - | - | TRBV7-9 | CASSLPQDNEQFF | TGTGCCAGCAGCTTACCCCAGGACAATGAGCAGTTCTTC
TRBJ2-3 | TRBD1 | many | TRBV9 | CASSDGDRRVTDTQYF | TGTGCCAGCAGCGATGGGGACAGGAGAGTCACAGATACGCAGTATTTT
TRBJ2-7 | - | - | TRBV27 | CAGSLGDEQYF | TGTGCCGGCAGTTTAGGTGACGAGCAGTACTTC
TRBJ2-2 | TRBD1 | many | TRBV7-9 | CASSPPGTGTGELFF | TGTGCCAGCAGCCCCCCGGGGACAGGGACCGGGGAGCTGTTTTTT
TRBJ1-2 | - | many | TRBV5-6 | CASSLVRATRLEGYTF | TGTGCCAGCAGCTTGGTTCGGGCCACTCGGCTGGAAGGCTACACCTTC
TRBJ2-3 | - | medium-sized | TRBV13 | CASSAGNQLGDTDTQYF | TGTGCCAGCAGCGCCGGGAACCAATTAGGGGACACAGATACGCAGTATTTT
TRBJ1-5 | TRBD1 | medium-sized | TRBV28 | CASSLGRGDQPQHF | TGTGCCAGCAGTTTGGGCAGGGGGGATCAGCCCCAGCATTTT
TRBJ2-3 | TRBD2 | once | TRBV4-2 | CASSQDSGTSGIDAQYF | TGTGCCAGCAGCCAAGATAGTGGGACTAGCGGGATAGATGCGCAGTATTTT
TRBJ2-3 | - | medium-sized | TRBV21-1 | CASSKATSGFTDTQYF | TGTGCCAGCAGCAAAGCGACTAGCGGGTTCACAGATACGCAGTATTTT
TRBJ2-6 | TRBD1 | medium-sized | TRBV9 | CASSPDRVVFSGANVLTF | TGTGCCAGCAGCCCCGACAGGGTGGTCTTCTCTGGGGCCAACGTCCTGACTTTC
TRBJ2-1 | - | medium-sized | TRBV28 | CASSSPGEQFF | TGTGCCAGCAGTTCCCCCGGTGAGCAGTTCTTC
TRBJ2-7 | - | medium-sized | TRBV20-1 | CSAREWADITREQYF | TGCAGTGCTAGAGAATGGGCAGATATAACACGCGAGCAGTACTTC
TRBJ2-1 | TRBD2 | many | TRBV2 | CASSEGPLLAGAYNEQFF | TGTGCCAGCAGTGAAGGGCCCCTCTTAGCGGGAGCCTACAATGAGCAGTTCTTC
TRBJ2-3 | - | medium-sized | TRBV19 | CASSMDVVNTQYF | TGTGCCAGTAGTATGGATGTGGTAAATACGCAGTATTTT
TRBJ2-1 | - | once | TRBV13 | CASSSRENEQFF | TGTGCCAGCAGTAGCCGGGAGAATGAGCAGTTCTTC
TRBJ2-7 | - | medium-sized | TRBV6-5 | CASSYEGTAAYEQYF | TGTGCCAGCAGTTATGAAGGGACGGCGGCCTACGAGCAGTACTTC
TRBJ2-6 | - | many | TRBV11-2 | CASSSVGVTDSPGANVLTF | TGTGCCAGCAGCTCAGTCGGGGTTACAGATTCTCCTGGGGCCAACGTCCTGACTTTC
TRBJ2-4 | TRBD1 | medium-sized | TRBV7-9 | CASSLEEILGQGAPWKNIQYF | TGTGCCAGCAGCTTAGAAGAGATTCTCGGACAGGGGGCTCCCTGGAAAAACATTCAGTACTTC
TRBJ2-7 | TRBD1 | medium-sized | TRBV6-5 | CASSYGQGAYEQYF | TGTGCCAGCAGTTACGGGCAGGGGGCCTACGAGCAGTACTTC
TRBJ2-3 | - | many | TRBV6-2/TRBV6-3 | CASTKDYLSTDTQYF | TGTGCCAGCACCAAGGACTACCTAAGCACAGATACGCAGTATTTT
TRBJ2-7 | - | large | TRBV6-5 | CASSWGESSYEQYF | TGTGCCAGCAGTTGGGGAGAGAGCTCCTACGAGCAGTACTTC
TRBJ2-1 | TRBD2 | many | TRBV5-6 | CASSWGLAGGPIDNEQFF | TGTGCCAGCAGCTGGGGACTAGCGGGGGGGCCTATCGACAATGAGCAGTTCTTC
TRBJ2-3 | TRBD2 | many | TRBV3-1 | CASSRDPGLAESTDTQYF | TGTGCCAGCAGCCGCGATCCGGGACTAGCAGAGAGCACAGATACGCAGTATTTT
TRBJ2-7 | TRBD2 | many | TRBV20-1 | CSARDRTLAGVTEQYF | TGCAGTGCTAGAGATAGGACACTAGCGGGGGTTACCGAGCAGTACTTC